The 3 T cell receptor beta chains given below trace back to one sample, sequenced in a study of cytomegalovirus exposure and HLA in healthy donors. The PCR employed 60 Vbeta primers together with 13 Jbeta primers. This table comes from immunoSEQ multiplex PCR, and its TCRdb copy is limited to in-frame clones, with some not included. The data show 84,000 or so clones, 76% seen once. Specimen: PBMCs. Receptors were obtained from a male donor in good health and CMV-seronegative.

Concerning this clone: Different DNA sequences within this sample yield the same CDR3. CDR3 bases: TGCGCCAGCAGCCAAGGCCGGGGTCATACAAAAACTGAAGCTTTCTTT. Protein product: CASSQGRGHTKTEAFF. The V and J genes are TRBV4-3 and TRBJ1-1; D remains ambiguous. This CDR3 comprises 16 residues. CDR1 is LGHNA and CDR2 is YSLEER in the germline V gene. V was pared by 1 base and J by 5 bases, with 17 bases between.

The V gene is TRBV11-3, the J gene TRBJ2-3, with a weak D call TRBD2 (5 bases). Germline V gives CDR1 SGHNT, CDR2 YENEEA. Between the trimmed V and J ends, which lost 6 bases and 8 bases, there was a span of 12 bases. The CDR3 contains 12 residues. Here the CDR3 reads CASSADLGTQYF. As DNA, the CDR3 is TGTGCCAGCAGTGCGGACTTAGGTACGCAGTATTTT. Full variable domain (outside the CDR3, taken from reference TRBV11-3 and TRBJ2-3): EAGVVQSPRYKIIEKKQPVAFWCNPISGHNTLYWYLQNLGQGPELLIRYENEEAVDDSQLPKDRFSAERLKGVDSTLKIQPAELGDSAVYLCASSADLGTQYFGPGTRLTVL.

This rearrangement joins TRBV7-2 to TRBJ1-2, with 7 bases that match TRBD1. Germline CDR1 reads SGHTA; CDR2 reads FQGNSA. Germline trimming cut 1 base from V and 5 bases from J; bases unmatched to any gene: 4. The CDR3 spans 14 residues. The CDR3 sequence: CASSLGTGVYGYTF. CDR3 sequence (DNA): TGTGCCAGCAGCTTAGGTACAGGGGTGTATGGCTACACCTTC.